A selection of T cell receptor beta chains follows, all from one sample in a study of blood T cell repertoires in COVID-19. Clones were read by immunoSEQ multiplex PCR, and TCRdb kept only the in-frame ones, dropping some. The sample lists about 110,000 clones, 76% occurring once. The specimen sequenced was peripheral blood. These receptors came from a woman of 80 years or more with acute or convalescent COVID-19. Both conserved end residues are part of each CDR3. The order of the fields is clone size, D gene, CDR3 length, J gene, V gene, CDR3 protein, CDR3 DNA. A D gene is named only where the DNA matches it firmly. Clone size is shown for a subset of rows, as once, few, many or a class of expanded clone.

abundance: .
d_gene: .
len: 17
j_gene: TRBJ2-3
v_gene: TRBV30
CDR3aa: CAWRPTSFPPSTDTQYF
CDR3nt: TGTGCCTGGAGGCCTACTAGCTTCCCGCCTAGCACAGATACGCAGTATTTT

abundance: .
d_gene: .
len: 13
j_gene: TRBJ2-5
v_gene: TRBV19
CDR3aa: CASSMEGRETQYF
CDR3nt: TGTGCCAGTAGTATGGAGGGGCGGGAGACCCAGTACTTC

abundance: .
d_gene: .
len: 13
j_gene: TRBJ2-1
v_gene: TRBV30
CDR3aa: CAWAFRLDDEQFF
CDR3nt: TGTGCCTGGGCCTTCCGACTAGATGATGAGCAGTTCTTC

abundance: .
d_gene: .
len: 13
j_gene: TRBJ1-5
v_gene: TRBV19
CDR3aa: CASSIANNQPQHF
CDR3nt: TGTGCCAGTAGTATAGCCAACAATCAGCCCCAGCATTTT

abundance: few
d_gene: TRBD2
len: 15
j_gene: TRBJ2-3
v_gene: TRBV6-4
CDR3aa: CASSDSGGSLGTQYF
CDR3nt: TGTGCCAGCAGTGACTCTGGCGGGAGCTTGGGTACGCAGTATTTT

abundance: .
d_gene: .
len: 14
j_gene: TRBJ2-5
v_gene: TRBV6-6
CDR3aa: CASSYPGSQETQYF
CDR3nt: TGTGCCAGCAGTTACCCCGGGAGCCAAGAGACCCAGTACTTC

abundance: .
d_gene: .
len: 16
j_gene: TRBJ2-2
v_gene: TRBV19
CDR3aa: CASSIVFGDWGGELFF
CDR3nt: TGTGCCAGTAGTATAGTGTTCGGGGACTGGGGCGGGGAGCTGTTTTTT

abundance: few
d_gene: .
len: 18
j_gene: TRBJ1-1
v_gene: TRBV21-1
CDR3aa: CASSIPPGQEFMNTEAFF
CDR3nt: TGTGCCAGCAGCATCCCGCCGGGACAGGAATTCATGAACACTGAAGCTTTCTTT

abundance: few
d_gene: .
len: 13
j_gene: TRBJ2-7
v_gene: TRBV5-1
CDR3aa: CASSREESREQYF
CDR3nt: TGCGCCAGCAGCCGAGAGGAAAGTCGGGAGCAGTACTTC

abundance: few
d_gene: .
len: 15
j_gene: TRBJ1-3
v_gene: TRBV19
CDR3aa: CASNSGLDSGNTIYF
CDR3nt: TGTGCCAGTAACAGCGGCCTCGACTCTGGAAACACCATATATTTT

abundance: .
d_gene: .
len: 16
j_gene: TRBJ2-1
v_gene: TRBV11-1
CDR3aa: CASSLKELGAGNEQFF
CDR3nt: TGTGCCAGCAGCTTAAAAGAGCTCGGCGCGGGGAATGAGCAGTTCTTC

abundance: once
d_gene: .
len: 10
j_gene: TRBJ1-1
v_gene: TRBV29-1
CDR3aa: CSVVGGGAFF
CDR3nt: TGCAGCGTTGTTGGCGGTGGGGCTTTCTTT

abundance: .
d_gene: .
len: 13
j_gene: TRBJ2-1
v_gene: TRBV29-1
CDR3aa: CSVGGGRGNEQFF
CDR3nt: TGCAGCGTTGGAGGTGGCAGGGGTAATGAGCAGTTCTTC

abundance: .
d_gene: TRBD1
len: 14
j_gene: TRBJ1-5
v_gene: TRBV29-1
CDR3aa: CSVSGTDVNQPQHF
CDR3nt: TGCAGCGTCTCCGGGACAGATGTCAATCAGCCCCAGCATTTT

abundance: once
d_gene: .
len: 15
j_gene: TRBJ2-7
v_gene: TRBV1
CDR3aa: CTSSRLAGESYEQYF
CDR3nt: TGCACCAGCAGCAGGTTAGCGGGAGAGAGCTACGAGCAGTACTTC